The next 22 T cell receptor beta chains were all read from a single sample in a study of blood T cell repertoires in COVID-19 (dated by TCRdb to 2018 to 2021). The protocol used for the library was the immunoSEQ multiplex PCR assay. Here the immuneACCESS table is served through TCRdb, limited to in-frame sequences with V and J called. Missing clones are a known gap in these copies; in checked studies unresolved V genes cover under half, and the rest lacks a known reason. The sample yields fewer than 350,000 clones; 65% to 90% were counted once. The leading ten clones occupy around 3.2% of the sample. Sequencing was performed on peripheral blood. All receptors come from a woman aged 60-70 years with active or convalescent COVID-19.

CDR3 region: CAISELGTENTEAFF. DNA of the CDR3: TGTGCCATCAGTGAACTTGGGACAGAGAACACTGAAGCTTTCTTT. The chain employs TRBV10-3 and TRBJ1-1; 7 bases are a match to TRBD1. V shed 3 bases, J shed 1 base, and the junction held 5 bases outside the gene matches. The length of the CDR3 is 15 residues. CDR1 is ENHRY and CDR2 is SYGVKD in the germline V gene.

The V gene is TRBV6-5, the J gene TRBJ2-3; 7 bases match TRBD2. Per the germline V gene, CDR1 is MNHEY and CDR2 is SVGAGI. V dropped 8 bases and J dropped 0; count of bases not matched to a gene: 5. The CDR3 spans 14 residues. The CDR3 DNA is TGTGCCAGCTCGAGCGGGATTAGCACAGATACGCAGTATTTT. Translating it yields CASSSGISTDTQYF.

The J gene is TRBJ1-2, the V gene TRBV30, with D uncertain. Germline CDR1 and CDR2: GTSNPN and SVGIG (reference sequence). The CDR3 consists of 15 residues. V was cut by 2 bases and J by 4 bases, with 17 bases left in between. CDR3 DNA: TGTGCCTGGAGTACTACCGTCGGGGTGACCTATGGCTACACCTTC. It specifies CAWSTTVGVTYGYTF.

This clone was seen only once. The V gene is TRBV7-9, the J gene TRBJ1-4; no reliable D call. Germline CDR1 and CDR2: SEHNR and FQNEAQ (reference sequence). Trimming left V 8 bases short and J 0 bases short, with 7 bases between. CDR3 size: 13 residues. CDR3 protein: CASGVTTNEKLFF. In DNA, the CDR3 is TGTGCCAGCGGAGTAACAACTAATGAAAAACTGTTTTTT. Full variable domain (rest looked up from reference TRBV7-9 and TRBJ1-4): DTGVSQNPRHKITKRGQNVTFRCDPISEHNRLYWYRQTLGQGPEFLTYFQNEAQLEKSRLLSDRFSAERPKGSFSTLEIQRTEQGDSAMYLCASGVTTNEKLFFGSGTQLSVL.

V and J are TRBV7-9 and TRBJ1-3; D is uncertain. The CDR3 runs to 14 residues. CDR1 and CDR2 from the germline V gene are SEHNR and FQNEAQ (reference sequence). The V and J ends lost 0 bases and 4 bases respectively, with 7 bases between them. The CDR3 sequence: CASSLAPGGNTIYF. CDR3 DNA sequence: TGTGCCAGCAGCTTAGCCCCAGGAGGAAACACCATATATTTT.

The CDR3 DNA reads TGTGCCAGCAGCGTAGATGGCAGGGTCACTGGAAACACCATATATTTT. Protein product: CASSVDGRVTGNTIYF. V usage is TRBV9 and J usage is TRBJ1-3; the D gene is possibly TRBD1 (5 bases). The CDR3 totals 16 residues. CDR1 and CDR2 from the germline V gene are SGDLS and YYNGEE. Deletions cut 0 bases from V and 2 bases from J, with 12 bases between.

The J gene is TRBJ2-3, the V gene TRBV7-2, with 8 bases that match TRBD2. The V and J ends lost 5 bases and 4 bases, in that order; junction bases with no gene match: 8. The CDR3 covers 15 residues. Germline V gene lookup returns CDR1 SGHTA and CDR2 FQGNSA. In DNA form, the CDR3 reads TGTGCCAGCAGCCAGGCCGGGACTAGAGCAGATACGCAGTATTTT. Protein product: CASSQAGTRADTQYF.

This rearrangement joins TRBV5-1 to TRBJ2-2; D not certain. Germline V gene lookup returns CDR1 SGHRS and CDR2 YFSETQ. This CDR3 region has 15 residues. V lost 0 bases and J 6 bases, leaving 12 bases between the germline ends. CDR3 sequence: CASSLANSPSGELFF. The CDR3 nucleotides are TGCGCCAGCAGCTTGGCCAACAGCCCATCCGGGGAGCTGTTTTTT.

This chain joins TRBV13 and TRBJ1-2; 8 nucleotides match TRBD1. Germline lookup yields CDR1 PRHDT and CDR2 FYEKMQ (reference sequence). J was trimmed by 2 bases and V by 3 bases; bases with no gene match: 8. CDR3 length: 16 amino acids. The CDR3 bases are TGTGCCAGCAGCTTGGCCAGGGGGCGATCGAACTATGGCTACACCTTC. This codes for CASSLARGRSNYGYTF.

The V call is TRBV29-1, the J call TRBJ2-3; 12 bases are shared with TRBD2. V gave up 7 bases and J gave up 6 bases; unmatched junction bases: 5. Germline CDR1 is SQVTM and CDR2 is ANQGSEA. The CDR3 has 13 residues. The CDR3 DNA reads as TGCAGCGGACATGGACTAGCGGGGGATACGCAGTATTTT. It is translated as CSGHGLAGDTQYF.

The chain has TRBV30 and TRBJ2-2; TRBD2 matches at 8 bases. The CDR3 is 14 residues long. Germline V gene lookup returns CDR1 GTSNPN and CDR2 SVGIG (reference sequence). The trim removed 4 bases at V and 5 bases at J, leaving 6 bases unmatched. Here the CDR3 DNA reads TGTGCCTGGAACCGCGGGGGGCGGACCGGGGAGCTGTTTTTT. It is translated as CAWNRGGRTGELFF.

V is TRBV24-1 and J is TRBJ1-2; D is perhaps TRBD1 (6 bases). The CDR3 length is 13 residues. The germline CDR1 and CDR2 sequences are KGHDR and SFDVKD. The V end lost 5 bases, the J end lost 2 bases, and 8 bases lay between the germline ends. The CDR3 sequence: CATSVGQNYGYTF. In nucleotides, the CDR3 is TGTGCCACCAGTGTAGGACAGAACTATGGCTACACCTTC.

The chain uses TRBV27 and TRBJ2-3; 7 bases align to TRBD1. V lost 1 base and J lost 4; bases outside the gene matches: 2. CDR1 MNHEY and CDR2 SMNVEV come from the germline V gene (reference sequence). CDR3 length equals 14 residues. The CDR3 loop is CASSLWQGADTQYF. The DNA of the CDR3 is TGTGCCAGCAGTTTATGGCAGGGGGCAGATACGCAGTATTTT.

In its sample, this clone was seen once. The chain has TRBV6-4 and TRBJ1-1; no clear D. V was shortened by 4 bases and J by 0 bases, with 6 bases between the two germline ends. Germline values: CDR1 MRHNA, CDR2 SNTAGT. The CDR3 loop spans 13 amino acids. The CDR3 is CASSASMNTEAFF. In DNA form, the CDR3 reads TGTGCCAGCAGTGCGAGTATGAACACTGAAGCTTTCTTT.

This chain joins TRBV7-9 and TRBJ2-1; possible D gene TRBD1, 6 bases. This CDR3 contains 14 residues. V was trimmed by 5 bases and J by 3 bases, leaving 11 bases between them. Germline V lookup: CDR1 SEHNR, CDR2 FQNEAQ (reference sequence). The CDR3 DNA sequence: TGTGCCAGCAGCCAAGGACAGAACTACAATGAGCAGTTCTTC. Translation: CASSQGQNYNEQFF. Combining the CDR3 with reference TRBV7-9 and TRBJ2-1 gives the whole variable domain DTGVSQNPRHKITKRGQNVTFRCDPISEHNRLYWYRQTLGQGPEFLTYFQNEAQLEKSRLLSDRFSAERPKGSFSTLEIQRTEQGDSAMYLCASSQGQNYNEQFFGPGTRLTVL.

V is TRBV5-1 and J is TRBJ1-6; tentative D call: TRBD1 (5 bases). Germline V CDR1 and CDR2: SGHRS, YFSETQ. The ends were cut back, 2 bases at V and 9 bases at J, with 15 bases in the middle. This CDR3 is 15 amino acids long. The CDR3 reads CASSFGEAGASPLHF. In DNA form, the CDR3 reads TGCGCCAGCAGCTTTGGGGAGGCTGGGGCTTCACCCCTCCACTTT.

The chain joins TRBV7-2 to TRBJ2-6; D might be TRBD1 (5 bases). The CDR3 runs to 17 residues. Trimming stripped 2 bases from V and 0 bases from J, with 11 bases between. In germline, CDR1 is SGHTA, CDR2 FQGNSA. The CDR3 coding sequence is TGTGCCAGCAGCTTATCCAGGGTCTTCTCTGGGGCCAACGTCCTGACTTTC. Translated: CASSLSRVFSGANVLTF.

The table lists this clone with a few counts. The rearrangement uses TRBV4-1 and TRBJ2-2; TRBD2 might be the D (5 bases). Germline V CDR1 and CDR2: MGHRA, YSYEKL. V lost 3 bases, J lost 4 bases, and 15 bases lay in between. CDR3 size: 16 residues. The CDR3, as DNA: TGCGCCAGCAGCCAGGCGGCGGACTTTAGCACCGGGGAGCTGTTTTTT. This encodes CASSQAADFSTGELFF.

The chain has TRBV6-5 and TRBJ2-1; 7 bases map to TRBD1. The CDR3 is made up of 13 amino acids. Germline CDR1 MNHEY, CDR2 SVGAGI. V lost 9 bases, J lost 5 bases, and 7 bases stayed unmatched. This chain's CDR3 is CASGFDRDNEQFF. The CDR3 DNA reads TGTGCCAGTGGTTTCGACAGGGACAATGAGCAGTTCTTC.

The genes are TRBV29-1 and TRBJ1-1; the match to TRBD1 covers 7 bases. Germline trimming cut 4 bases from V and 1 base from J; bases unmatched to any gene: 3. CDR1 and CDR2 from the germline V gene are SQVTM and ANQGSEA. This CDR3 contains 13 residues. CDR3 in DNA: TGCAGCGTTGCAGGGGGAGCGAACACTGAAGCTTTCTTT. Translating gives CSVAGGANTEAFF.

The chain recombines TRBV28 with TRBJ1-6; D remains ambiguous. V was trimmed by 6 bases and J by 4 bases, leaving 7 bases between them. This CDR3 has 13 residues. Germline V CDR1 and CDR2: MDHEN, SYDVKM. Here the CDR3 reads CASSLTYNSPLHF. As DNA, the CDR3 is TGTGCCAGCAGCCTAACGTATAATTCACCCCTCCACTTT.

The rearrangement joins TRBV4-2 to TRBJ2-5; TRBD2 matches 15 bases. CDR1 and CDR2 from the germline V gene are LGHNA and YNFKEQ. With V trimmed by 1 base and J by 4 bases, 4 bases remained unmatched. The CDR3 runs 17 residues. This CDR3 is CASSQGTSGGARETQYF. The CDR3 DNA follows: TGTGCCAGCAGCCAAGGGACTAGCGGGGGGGCCAGAGAGACCCAGTACTTC.